Below are 2 T cell receptor beta chains sequenced from a single sample in a study of identical twins. TCRdb reanalysed the 5' RACE reads using MiXCR and keeps one entry per CDR3 protein. The sample yields about 460,000 distinct CDR3 sequences, around 14% seen once. These records were also assigned to another study, of yellow fever vaccine responses in identical twins.

What was sequenced was CD4+ T cells sorted from blood. These receptors were collected from a woman younger than 35 in good health.

This clonotype was seen ten or more times. V usage is TRBV12-3 or TRBV12-4 and J usage is TRBJ2-7, with D perhaps TRBD1 (6 bases). The CDR3 is 11 amino acids. Trimming stripped 4 bases from V and 6 bases from J, with 7 bases between. CDR3 loop: CASSSRGEQYF. DNA of the CDR3: TGTGCCAGCAGTTCCAGGGGCGAGCAGTACTTC.

This clonotype showed up just a few times. The CDR3 here is CASSLVLGLAGQMKTQYF. CDR3 DNA: TGTGCCAGCAGTTTGGTCCTAGGACTAGCGGGACAAATGAAGACCCAGTACTTC. The genes are TRBV12-3 or TRBV12-4 and TRBJ2-5; 12 bases line up with TRBD2. V was clipped by 3 bases and J by 6 bases; unmatched bases: 14. This CDR3 comprises 18 residues.